The 27 T cell receptor beta chains reported below all come from one sample, sequenced in a study of shared clonotypes between healthy human individuals. Here immunoSEQ multiplex PCR was the method, and the copy in TCRdb shows in-frame clones only, minus some. Altogether roughly 1,500,000 clones are present, nearly 99% being singletons, with the ten largest covering 0.45%. Sequencing used naive CD4+ T cells sorted from blood. The subset is: CD45RA+ positively selected. These receptors originate from a man aged 25 to 40 in good health.

The chain joins TRBV9 to TRBJ1-5, with a tentative D call TRBD1 (5 bases). Germline-derived CDR1 and CDR2 are SGDLS and YYNGEE. The V and J ends lost 2 bases and 6 bases respectively, with 18 bases between them. The CDR3 consists of 16 residues. The CDR3 DNA follows: TGTGCCAGCAGCGTGGGGCCAGTGACAGAAGGTCAGCCCCAGCATTTT. This translates into CASSVGPVTEGQPQHF. The complete variable domain, with remaining parts taken from reference TRBV9 and TRBJ1-5, reads DSGVTQTPKHLITATGQRVTLRCSPRSGDLSVYWYQQSLDQGLQFLIQYYNGEERAKGNILERFSAQQFPDLHSELNLSSLELGDSALYFCASSVGPVTEGQPQHFGDGTRLSIL.

The chain combines TRBV5-1 with TRBJ2-3, with 7 bases fitting TRBD1. J gave up 7 bases and V 7 bases, and 12 bases lay outside the gene matches. The CDR3 covers 14 residues. CDR1 SGHRS and CDR2 YFSETQ come from the germline V gene. The CDR3 loop reads CASHRTGTANTQYF. In DNA, the CDR3 is TGCGCCAGCCACCGCACCGGGACAGCCAATACGCAGTATTTT.

The genes are TRBV7-9 and TRBJ1-2; no definite D call. Germline CDR1 and CDR2: SEHNR and FQNEAQ (reference sequence). The CDR3 has 17 residues. V was shortened by 5 bases and J by 5 bases, with 24 bases between the two germline ends. The CDR3 reads CASSPREGFQTGYGYTF. CDR3 coding DNA: TGTGCCAGCAGCCCGCGGGAGGGCTTTCAAACGGGGTATGGCTACACCTTC.

The chain combines TRBV7-2 with TRBJ2-7; 7 bases map to TRBD1. This CDR3 comprises 14 residues. Trimming took 5 bases from V and 4 from J; bases not matched to a gene: 8. Germline V lookup: CDR1 SGHTA, CDR2 FQGNSA. Here the CDR3 reads CASSAWDSRYEQYF. CDR3 DNA: TGTGCCAGCAGCGCTTGGGACAGTAGGTACGAGCAGTACTTC.

CDR3 in amino acids: CASSLFGTADTGELFF. In nucleotides, the CDR3 is TGTGCCAGCAGTTTATTTGGGACAGCAGATACCGGGGAGCTGTTTTTT. The chain uses TRBV28 and TRBJ2-2, with TRBD1 identical over 7 bases. This CDR3 contains 16 residues. V shed 1 base, J shed 5 bases, and the junction held 7 bases outside the gene matches. Per the germline V gene, CDR1 is MDHEN and CDR2 is SYDVKM.

The chain carries TRBV6-8 and TRBJ2-7; D gene uncertain. This CDR3 has 22 amino acids. Germline CDR1 and CDR2: MNHGY and SAAAGT. The CDR3 DNA sequence: TGTCACCTTGCCGCTCACTTCAGTCCTTATCTAAATCCCACCCCCCCTGTCAACGAGCAGTACTTC. Translating gives CHLAAHFSPYLNPTPPVNEQYF.

The chain joins TRBV7-2 to TRBJ2-2; tentatively, D is TRBD2 (5 bases). Germline CDR1 and CDR2: SGHTA and FQGNSA. There are 15 residues in the CDR3. V was pared by 4 bases and J by 4 bases, with 13 bases between. CDR3: CASSWELVTTGELFF. DNA of the CDR3: TGTGCCAGCAGCTGGGAACTAGTTACCACCGGGGAGCTGTTTTTT. The full variable domain, in which reference TRBV7-2 and TRBJ2-2 provide the parts outside the CDR3, is GAGVSQSPSNKVTEKGKDVELRCDPISGHTALYWYRQSLGQGLEFLIYFQGNSAPDKSGLPSDRFSAERTGGSVSTLTIQRTQQEDSAVYLCASSWELVTTGELFFGEGSRLTVL.

The CDR3 region is CASASGRSFLNEQFF. DNA for the CDR3: TGTGCCAGTGCTAGCGGGAGGTCTTTTCTAAATGAGCAGTTCTTC. The V call is TRBV19, the J call TRBJ2-1; 11 bases map to TRBD2. CDR3 size: 15 residues. Looked up from germline, CDR1 is LNHDA and CDR2 is SQIVND (reference sequence). With V trimmed by 8 bases and J by 7 bases, 10 bases remained unmatched. The full variable domain, completed using reference TRBV19 and TRBJ2-1, is DGGITQSPKYLFRKEGQNVTLSCEQNLNHDAMYWYRQDPGQGLRLIYYSQIVNDFQKGDIAEGYSVSREKKESFPLTVTSAQKNPTAFYLCASASGRSFLNEQFFGPGTRLTVL.

The rearrangement joins TRBV7-8 to TRBJ2-7, with a possible D match to TRBD1 (6 bases). This CDR3 has 14 residues. The germline gives CDR1 SGHVS, CDR2 FQNEAQ. The V gene lost 4 bases and the J gene lost 0 bases, with 10 bases spanning the gap. CDR3 amino acids: CASSSRTVSYEQYF. In DNA form, the CDR3 reads TGTGCCAGCAGCTCCAGGACAGTCTCCTACGAGCAGTACTTC.

This rearrangement joins TRBV28 to TRBJ1-5; 7 bases are a match to TRBD1. Per the germline V gene, CDR1 is MDHEN and CDR2 is SYDVKM. CDR3 length: 14 amino acids. V was pared by 8 bases and J by 0 bases, with 4 bases of the junction left unmatched. CDR3 nucleotides: TGTGCCAGCGAGCAGGGGGTTAGCAATCAGCCCCAGCATTTT. Translating gives CASEQGVSNQPQHF.

The V gene is TRBV9, the J gene TRBJ2-5, with D perhaps being TRBD1 or TRBD2 (5 bases each). This CDR3 contains 14 residues. Germline V gene lookup returns CDR1 SGDLS and CDR2 YYNGEE. The ends were cut back, 1 base at V and 1 base at J, with 8 bases in the middle. The DNA for the CDR3 is TGTGCCAGCAGCGTAAGAGGGACCCAAGAGACCCAGTACTTC. Protein product: CASSVRGTQETQYF.

The chain is built from TRBV2 and TRBJ1-1; D not resolved. This CDR3 has 13 residues. The germline gives CDR1 SNHLY, CDR2 FYNNEI. The ends were cut back, 5 bases at V and 0 bases at J, with 7 bases in the middle. DNA for the CDR3: TGTGCCAGCAGTACTATCATGAACACTGAAGCTTTCTTT. Its translation is CASSTIMNTEAFF.

This sequence joins TRBV12-5 and TRBJ2-3; D uncertain. The CDR3 totals 14 residues. The germline V gene has CDR1 LGHNT and CDR2 FRNRAP. Trimming stripped 6 bases from V and 0 bases from J, with 10 bases between. The DNA of the CDR3 is TGTGCTAGTGGACAATTCCCGAGCACAGATACGCAGTATTTT. Translation gives CASGQFPSTDTQYF.

The chain uses TRBV5-4 and TRBJ1-1, with D hard to call. Germline V gene lookup returns CDR1 SGHNT and CDR2 YYREEE (reference sequence). The CDR3 covers 13 residues. V lost 2 bases and J 4 bases, leaving 9 bases between the germline ends. Here the CDR3 reads CASSLWQITEAFF. CDR3 sequence (DNA): TGTGCCAGCAGCTTATGGCAAATCACTGAAGCTTTCTTT.

The CDR3 is CASKRQDNYGYTF. CDR3 nucleotides: TGTGCCAGCAAAAGACAGGACAACTATGGCTACACCTTC. This chain links TRBV2 with TRBJ1-2, with D perhaps TRBD1 (6 bases). V lost 7 bases and J lost 2, with 11 bases in between. Germline CDR1 reads SNHLY; CDR2 reads FYNNEI. The CDR3 has 13 amino acids.

The gene calls are TRBV29-1 and TRBJ2-1; weak D call: TRBD1 (6 bases). The CDR3 contains 15 residues. V lost 3 bases, J lost 11 bases, and 23 bases lay in between. Germline V gene lookup returns CDR1 SQVTM and CDR2 ANQGSEA. CDR3 coding DNA: TGCAGCGTTGATTGGCGGGCAGACCCAGGGGATAAGCAGTTCTTC. This gives the protein CSVDWRADPGDKQFF.

As concerns this clone: The sample holds other DNA sequences that translate to the same CDR3. The chain has TRBV7-8 and TRBJ1-1, with D perhaps TRBD1 (5 bases). Trimming pared 1 base from V and 1 base from J, leaving 7 bases between. The CDR3 runs 14 residues. Looked up from germline, CDR1 is SGHVS and CDR2 is FQNEAQ. CDR3 in DNA: TGTGCCAGCAGCTTAGTCGGGGGGAACACTGAAGCTTTCTTT. Its translation: CASSLVGGNTEAFF.

The V gene is TRBV18, the J gene TRBJ1-5; D unresolved. The CDR3 loop spans 16 amino acids. Per the germline V gene, CDR1 is KGHSH and CDR2 is LQKENI. V shed 5 bases and J shed 0 bases, with 14 bases lying between them. The CDR3 protein is CASSGGREYSNQPQHF. CDR3 nucleotides: TGTGCCAGCTCAGGAGGCCGTGAGTATAGCAATCAGCCCCAGCATTTT.

The rearrangement links TRBV7-8 to TRBJ1-5, with 7 bases that match TRBD1. Trimming took 0 bases from V and 2 from J; bases not matched to a gene: 7. Per germline, CDR1 SGHVS and CDR2 FQNEAQ. The CDR3 is 17 amino acids. The CDR3 protein is CASSLATTGARNQPQHF. Written as DNA, the CDR3 is TGTGCCAGCAGCTTAGCGACCACAGGGGCCCGCAATCAGCCCCAGCATTTT.

The J gene is TRBJ2-1, the V gene TRBV6-1, with D possibly being TRBD2 (6 bases). V lost 6 bases and J 0 bases, leaving 12 bases between the germline ends. The CDR3 consists of 15 residues. Germline V gives CDR1 MNHNS, CDR2 SASEGT. The CDR3 reads CASRGTLISYNEQFF. In nucleotides, the CDR3 is TGTGCCAGCAGGGGGACTTTAATCTCCTACAATGAGCAGTTCTTC.

Details on this clone: Within the sample, other DNA sequences also encode this same CDR3. The CDR3 is CASSSVQGAGELFF. The CDR3 DNA follows: TGCGCCAGCAGCTCGGTACAGGGGGCCGGGGAGCTGTTTTTT. The V call is TRBV5-1, the J call TRBJ2-2, with 8 bases fitting TRBD1. This CDR3 comprises 14 residues. V shed 3 bases and J 6 bases; nucleotides not matched to a gene: 4. Germline CDR1 reads SGHRS; CDR2 reads YFSETQ.

The rearrangement uses TRBV2 and TRBJ1-5; D remains unclear. V dropped 3 bases and J dropped 2 bases, with 23 bases sitting between them. CDR1 is SNHLY, CDR2 FYNNEI, per germline. The CDR3 is 19 amino acids. DNA for the CDR3: TGTGCCAGCAGTGACTCCTCTTTCTTGGGAATCACGGGCAATCAGCCCCAGCATTTT. Protein product: CASSDSSFLGITGNQPQHF.

The chain links TRBV6-5 to TRBJ1-2; D remains ambiguous. V gave up 3 bases and J gave up 2 bases, with 10 bases separating them. CDR1 is MNHEY, CDR2 SVGAGI, per germline. This CDR3 has 14 residues. CDR3 protein: CASSYKGLNYGYTF. CDR3 DNA sequence: TGTGCCAGCAGTTATAAAGGCTTAAACTATGGCTACACCTTC.

This sequence joins TRBV5-1 and TRBJ1-4; 8 positions match TRBD1. This CDR3 is built from 14 residues. J lost 5 bases, V lost 3 bases, and 3 bases had no gene match. Germline V gene data show CDR1 as SGHRS and CDR2 as YFSETQ. The CDR3: CASSSTGGNEKLFF. The CDR3 DNA is TGCGCCAGCAGCTCAACAGGGGGGAATGAAAAACTGTTTTTT.

The chain has TRBV10-3 and TRBJ2-3; 8 nucleotides align to TRBD1. This CDR3 has 15 residues. V lost 2 bases, J lost 5 bases, and 6 bases stayed unmatched. CDR1 is ENHRY, CDR2 SYGVKD, per germline. For the CDR3, the DNA is TGTGCCATCAGTGAGATGGACAGGGCAGTAGATACGCAGTATTTT. This codes for CAISEMDRAVDTQYF.

This clone has more than one count but fewer than ten. The chain links TRBV5-1 to TRBJ2-7, with TRBD2 matching 10 bases. V was clipped by 4 bases and J by 6 bases; unmatched bases: 4. Per the germline V gene, CDR1 is SGHRS and CDR2 is YFSETQ. The CDR3 runs 13 residues. CDR3 nucleotide sequence: TGCGCCAGCAGCACTAGCGGGAAGGGCGAGCAGTACTTC. It translates to CASSTSGKGEQYF.

The CDR3 protein is CASSQGLGSYEQYF. DNA of the CDR3: TGTGCCAGCAGCCAGGGACTAGGATCCTACGAGCAGTACTTC. The V and J genes are TRBV7-6 and TRBJ2-7, with 8 nucleotides matching TRBD2. V dropped 5 bases and J dropped 1; count of bases not matched to a gene: 4. Per germline, CDR1 SGHVS and CDR2 FNYEAQ. The CDR3 consists of 14 residues.